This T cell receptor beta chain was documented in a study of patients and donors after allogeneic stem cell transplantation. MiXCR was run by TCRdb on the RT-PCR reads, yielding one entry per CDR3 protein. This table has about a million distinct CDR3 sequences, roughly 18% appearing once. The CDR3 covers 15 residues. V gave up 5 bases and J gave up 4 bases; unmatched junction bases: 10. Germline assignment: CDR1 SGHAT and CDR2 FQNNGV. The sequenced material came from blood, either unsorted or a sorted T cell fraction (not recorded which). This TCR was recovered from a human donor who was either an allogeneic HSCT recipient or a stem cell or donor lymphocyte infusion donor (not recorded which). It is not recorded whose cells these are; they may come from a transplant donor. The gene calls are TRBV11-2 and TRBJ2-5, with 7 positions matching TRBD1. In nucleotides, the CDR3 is TGTGCCAGCAGCCCGATCAAGGGACAGCGAGAGACCCAGTACTTC. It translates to CASSPIKGQRETQYF. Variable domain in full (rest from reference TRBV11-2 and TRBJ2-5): EAGVAQSPRYKIIEKRQSVAFWCNPISGHATLYWYQQILGQGPKLLIQFQNNGVVDDSQLPKDRFSAERLKGVDSTLKIQPAKLEDSAVYLCASSPIKGQRETQYFGPGTRLLVL.